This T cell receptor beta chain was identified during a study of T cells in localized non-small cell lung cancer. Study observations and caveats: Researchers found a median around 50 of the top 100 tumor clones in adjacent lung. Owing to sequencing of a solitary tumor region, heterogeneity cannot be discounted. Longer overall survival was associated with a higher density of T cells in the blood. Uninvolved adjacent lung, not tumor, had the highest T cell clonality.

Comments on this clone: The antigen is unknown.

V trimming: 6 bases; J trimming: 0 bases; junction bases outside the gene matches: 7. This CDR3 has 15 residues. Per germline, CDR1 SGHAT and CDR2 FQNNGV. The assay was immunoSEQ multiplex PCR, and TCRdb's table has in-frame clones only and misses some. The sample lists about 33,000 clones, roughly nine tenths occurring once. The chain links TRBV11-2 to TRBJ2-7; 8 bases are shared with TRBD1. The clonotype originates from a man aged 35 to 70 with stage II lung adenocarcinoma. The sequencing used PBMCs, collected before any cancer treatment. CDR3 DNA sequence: TGTGCCAGCAGTTTGGGACAGGCCCTCTCCTACGAGCAGTACTTC. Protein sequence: CASSLGQALSYEQYF.